There are a few counts of the clone carrying this T cell receptor (beta chain). Its antigen is unknown. Germline V gives CDR1 SGHRS, CDR2 YFSETQ. V lost 4 bases to trimming and J lost 2 bases; unmatched junction nucleotides: 8. The CDR3 totals 16 residues. This specimen comes from a study of T cells after yellow fever vaccination. TCRdb recomputed calls from the 5' RACE reads with MiXCR, one row per CDR3 protein. The sample contains approximately 600,000 distinct CDR3 sequences, 12% of which appear only once. Study outcomes and limitations: Just a small share of clonotypes turned up in the CD4 compartment as well as the CD8 compartment. Peaking on day 5 versus 15, the secondary response was faster but weaker. Clones that expanded after primary vaccination mostly reappeared after the booster (approximately 96% CD4, 70% to 90% CD8).

This receptor was obtained from a man aged 25 to 45 who received the YFV17D yellow fever vaccine. Material: PBMCs, obtained on the day of the yellow fever booster vaccination. The rearrangement joins TRBV5-1 to TRBJ2-7, with 11 bases fitting TRBD2. CDR3 in DNA: TGCGCCAGCAGCCTATCCGGGACTAGCGGTACCTACGAGCAGTACTTC. It yields the protein CASSLSGTSGTYEQYF.